The 14 T cell receptor beta chains reported below all come from one sample, sequenced in a study of low-dose radiotherapy and immunotherapy resistance in tumors. Covering alpha and beta chains, TRAV- and TRBV-specific primers were used for the first-strand cDNA. TCRs were amplified for approximately 21 PCR cycles with a constant-region primer and V-primer adapter. From the reads, TCRdb called clonotypes with MiXCR, one entry per CDR3 protein. This sample has approximately 84,000 distinct CDR3 sequences; around 17% occur once, and the top ten carry 2.5% to 3.5%. Noted time point: before trial treatment. The specimen comprised PBMCs, sampled before treatment. All receptors come from a male donor with prostate cancer.

This clonotype came up many times. The chain carries TRBV7-2 and TRBJ1-1, with D uncertain. Germline V CDR1 and CDR2: SGHTA, FQGNSA. V shed 5 bases and J shed 8 bases, with 18 bases lying between them. The length of the CDR3 is 14 residues. The CDR3 protein is CASSKLSEALEAFF. Written as DNA, the CDR3 is TGTGCCAGCAGCAAACTATCCGAGGCCTTAGAAGCTTTCTTT.

The rearrangement joins TRBV20-1 to TRBJ2-7; D may be TRBD2 (5 bases). V was pared by 6 bases and J by 7 bases, with 16 bases between. CDR1 is DFQATT, CDR2 SNEGSKA, per germline (reference sequence). The CDR3 has 12 amino acids. CDR3: CSAPTPWEEQYF. Written as DNA, the CDR3 is TGCAGTGCCCCCACCCCTTGGGAGGAGCAGTACTTC.

This clonotype was picked up many times. The rearrangement joins TRBV4-1 to TRBJ1-1; D is uncertain. V lost 0 bases and J lost 6, with 8 bases in between. The CDR3 has 13 amino acids. The germline CDR1 and CDR2 sequences are MGHRA and YSYEKL. CDR3 amino acids: CASSQDYMAEAFF. The DNA for the CDR3 is TGCGCCAGCAGCCAAGACTATATGGCTGAAGCTTTCTTT.

This clonotype was seen many times. The chain carries TRBV5-1 and TRBJ1-5; D unresolved. The CDR3 is made up of 14 amino acids. V was shortened by 3 bases and J by 6 bases, with 13 bases between the two germline ends. Germline assignment: CDR1 SGHRS and CDR2 YFSETQ. In DNA form, the CDR3 reads TGCGCCAGCAGCTCCGGAGGTTCGGGTCAGCCCCAGCATTTT. It specifies CASSSGGSGQPQHF.

This clonotype was recorded many times. In nucleotides, the CDR3 is TGTGCCAGCAGCTTATGGGGCGCAGATACGCAGTATTTT. This gives the protein CASSLWGADTQYF. This chain joins TRBV7-2 and TRBJ2-3; tentatively, D is TRBD1 (5 bases). The CDR3 sequence is 13 residues long. Germline V lookup: CDR1 SGHTA, CDR2 FQGNSA. Trimming left V 2 bases short and J 4 bases short, with 7 bases between. Combining the CDR3 with reference TRBV7-2 and TRBJ2-3 gives the whole variable domain GAGVSQSPSNKVTEKGKDVELRCDPISGHTALYWYRQSLGQGLEFLIYFQGNSAPDKSGLPSDRFSAERTGGSVSTLTIQRTQQEDSAVYLCASSLWGADTQYFGPGTRLTVL.

This clonotype has ten or more counts. The genes are TRBV11-3 and TRBJ1-1; D possibly corresponds to TRBD1 (5 bases). From germline, CDR1 is SGHNT and CDR2 YENEEA. V lost 6 bases, J lost 8 bases, and 10 bases lay in between. The CDR3 is made up of 11 amino acids. The CDR3 bases are TGTGCCAGCAGACCGGGACTGGAAGCTTTCTTT. Translated: CASRPGLEAFF.

In its sample, this clonotype was seen many times. The V call is TRBV19, the J call TRBJ2-2; D might be TRBD1 (6 bases). This CDR3 is built from 15 residues. The V end was cut by 10 bases, the J end by 4 bases, with 19 bases between. CDR1 is LNHDA, CDR2 SQIVND, per germline (reference sequence). CDR3 DNA: TGTGCCACCGCCCATCCGGGACAACGCACCGGGGAGCTGTTTTTT. Its protein is CATAHPGQRTGELFF.

This clonotype was seen ten or more times. This chain uses TRBV11-2 with TRBJ2-1; 9 positions agree with TRBD1. This CDR3 region has 13 residues. CDR1 is SGHAT, CDR2 FQNNGV, per germline. The V gene end was trimmed by 10 bases and the J gene end by 8 bases; junction bases not matched to a gene: 9. The CDR3 DNA reads TGTGCCACCAGACAGGGGGTCTTGGATGAGCAGTTCTTC. This sequence encodes CATRQGVLDEQFF.

This clonotype was observed at least ten times. CDR3 protein: CASSPLGVAGGQSSYNEQFF. The DNA of the CDR3 is TGCGCCAGCAGCCCCCTCGGGGTAGCGGGGGGCCAGAGCTCCTACAATGAGCAGTTCTTC. The rearrangement links TRBV5-1 to TRBJ2-1; 10 bases match TRBD2. The ends lost 4 bases at V and 0 bases at J; junction bases unmatched: 16. The CDR3 is 20 amino acids. Germline values: CDR1 SGHRS, CDR2 YFSETQ.

This clonotype was detected many times. The chain joins TRBV2 to TRBJ2-5; maybe TRBD2 (6 bases). CDR3 length equals 12 residues. Germline-derived CDR1 and CDR2 are SNHLY and FYNNEI. Trimming cost V 7 bases and J 5 bases, with 11 bases left between them. The CDR3 region is CASTRGVETQYF. The CDR3 DNA reads TGTGCCAGCACACGCGGGGTGGAGACCCAGTACTTC. Combining the CDR3 with reference TRBV2 and TRBJ2-5 gives the whole variable domain EPEVTQTPSHQVTQMGQEVILRCVPISNHLYFYWYRQILGQKVEFLVSFYNNEISEKSEIFDDQFSVERPDGSNFTLKIRSTKLEDSAMYFCASTRGVETQYFGPGTRLLVL.

There are many counts of this clonotype. V usage is TRBV4-2 and J usage is TRBJ1-3; unclear D gene. There are 16 residues in the CDR3. Trimming left V 0 bases short and J 0 bases short, with 9 bases between. Germline lookup yields CDR1 LGHNA and CDR2 YNFKEQ. For the CDR3, the DNA is TGTGCCAGCAGCCAAGATCGGGGTGACTCTGGAAACACCATATATTTT. This codes for CASSQDRGDSGNTIYF.

This clonotype was seen many times. The chain uses TRBV14 and TRBJ2-1; TRBD2 agrees at 15 bases. V lost 4 bases to trimming and J lost 7 bases; unmatched junction nucleotides: 8. The germline V gene encodes CDR1 SGHDN and CDR2 FVKESK. The CDR3 is 17 amino acids. The CDR3 DNA is TGTGCCAGCAGCCGAGCCGGGACTAGCGGGGGGAGGAATGAGCAGTTCTTC. This sequence encodes CASSRAGTSGGRNEQFF.

This clonotype was picked up many times. This sequence joins TRBV7-3 and TRBJ2-1, with 7 bases aligning to TRBD1. Trimming removed 1 base from V and 5 bases from J; junction bases left unmatched: 8. Germline CDR1 is SGHTA and CDR2 is FQGTGA. The CDR3 contains 16 residues. CDR3 loop: CASSLNPRDSNNEQFF. For the CDR3, the DNA is TGTGCCAGCAGCTTAAACCCCAGGGACAGTAACAATGAGCAGTTCTTC.

There are a few counts of this clonotype. The genes are TRBV4-1 and TRBJ2-7; no clear D. Germline CDR1 MGHRA, CDR2 YSYEKL. The CDR3 extends over 13 amino acids. V lost 4 bases to trimming and J lost 3 bases, with 10 bases between them. This CDR3 reads CASSPMEFYEQYF. CDR3 bases: TGCGCCAGCAGCCCTATGGAATTCTACGAGCAGTACTTC.